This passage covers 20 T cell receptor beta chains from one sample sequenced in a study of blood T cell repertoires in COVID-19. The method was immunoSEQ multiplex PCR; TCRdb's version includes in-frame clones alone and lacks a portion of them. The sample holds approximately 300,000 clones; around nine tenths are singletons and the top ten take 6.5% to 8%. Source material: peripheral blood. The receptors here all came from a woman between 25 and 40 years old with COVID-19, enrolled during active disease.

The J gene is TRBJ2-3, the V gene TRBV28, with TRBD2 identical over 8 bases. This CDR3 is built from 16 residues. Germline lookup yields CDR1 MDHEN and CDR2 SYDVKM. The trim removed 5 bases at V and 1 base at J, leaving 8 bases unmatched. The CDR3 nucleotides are TGTGCCAGCAGTCCGAGCGGGAGACCCGGCACAGATACGCAGTATTTT. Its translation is CASSPSGRPGTDTQYF.

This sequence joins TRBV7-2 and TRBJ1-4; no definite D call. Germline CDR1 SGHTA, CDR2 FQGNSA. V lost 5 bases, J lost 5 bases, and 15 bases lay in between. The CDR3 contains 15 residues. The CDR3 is CASSPQAARNEKLFF. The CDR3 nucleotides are TGTGCCAGCAGCCCCCAGGCTGCACGGAATGAAAAACTGTTTTTT. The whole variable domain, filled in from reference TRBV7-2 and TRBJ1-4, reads GAGVSQSPSNKVTEKGKDVELRCDPISGHTALYWYRQSLGQGLEFLIYFQGNSAPDKSGLPSDRFSAERTGGSVSTLTIQRTQQEDSAVYLCASSPQAARNEKLFFGSGTQLSVL.

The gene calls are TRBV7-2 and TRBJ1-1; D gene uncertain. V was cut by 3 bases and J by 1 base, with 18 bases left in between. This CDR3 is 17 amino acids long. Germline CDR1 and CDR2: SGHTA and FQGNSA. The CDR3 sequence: CASSLDYWGIGNTEAFF. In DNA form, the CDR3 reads TGTGCCAGCAGCTTGGACTATTGGGGAATCGGGAACACTGAAGCTTTCTTT.

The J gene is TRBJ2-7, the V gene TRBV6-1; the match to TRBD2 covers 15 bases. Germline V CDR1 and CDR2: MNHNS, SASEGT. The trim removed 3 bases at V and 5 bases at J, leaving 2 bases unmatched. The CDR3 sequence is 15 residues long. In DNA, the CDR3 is TGTGCCAGCAGTGATGGACTAGCGGGAGGGAACGAGCAGTACTTC. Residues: CASSDGLAGGNEQYF.

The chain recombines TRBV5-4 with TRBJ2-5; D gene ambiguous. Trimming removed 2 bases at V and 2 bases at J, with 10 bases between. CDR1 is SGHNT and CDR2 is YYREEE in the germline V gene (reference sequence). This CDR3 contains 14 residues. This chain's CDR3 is CASSLRLEQETQYF. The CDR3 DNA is TGTGCCAGCAGCTTAAGACTGGAACAAGAGACCCAGTACTTC.

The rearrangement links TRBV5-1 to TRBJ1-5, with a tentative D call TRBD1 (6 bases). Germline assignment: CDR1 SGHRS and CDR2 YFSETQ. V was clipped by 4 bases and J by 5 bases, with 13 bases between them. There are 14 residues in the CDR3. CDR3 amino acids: CASSLQQGDQPQHF. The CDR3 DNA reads TGCGCCAGCAGCCTACAACAGGGAGATCAGCCCCAGCATTTT.

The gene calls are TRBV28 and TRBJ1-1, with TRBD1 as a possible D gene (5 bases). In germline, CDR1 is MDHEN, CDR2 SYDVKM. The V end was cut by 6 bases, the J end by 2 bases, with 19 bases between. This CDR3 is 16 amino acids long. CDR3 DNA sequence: TGTGCCAGCAGCTTTCTCCGGGAGGGGAGAAACACTGAAGCTTTCTTT. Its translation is CASSFLREGRNTEAFF.

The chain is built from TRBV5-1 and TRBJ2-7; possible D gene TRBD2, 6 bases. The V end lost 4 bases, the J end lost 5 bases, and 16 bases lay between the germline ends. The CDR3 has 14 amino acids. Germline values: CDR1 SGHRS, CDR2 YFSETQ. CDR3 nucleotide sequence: TGCGCCAGCAGCCATCCGGGACTTCAGAACGAGCAGTACTTC. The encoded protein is CASSHPGLQNEQYF.

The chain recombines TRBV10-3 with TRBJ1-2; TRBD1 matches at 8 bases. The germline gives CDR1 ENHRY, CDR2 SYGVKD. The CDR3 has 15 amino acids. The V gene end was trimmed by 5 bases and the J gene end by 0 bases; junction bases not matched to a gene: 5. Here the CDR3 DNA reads TGTGCCATCAGTCAGACAGGGGCGTCTAACTATGGCTACACCTTC. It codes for CAISQTGASNYGYTF.

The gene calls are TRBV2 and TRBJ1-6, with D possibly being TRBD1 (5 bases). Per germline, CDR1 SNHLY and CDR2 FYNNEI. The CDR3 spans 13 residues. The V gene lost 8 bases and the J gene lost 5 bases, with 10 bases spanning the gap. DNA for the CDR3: TGTGCCAGCCGACAGCTAGATAATTCACCCCTCCACTTT. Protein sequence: CASRQLDNSPLHF.

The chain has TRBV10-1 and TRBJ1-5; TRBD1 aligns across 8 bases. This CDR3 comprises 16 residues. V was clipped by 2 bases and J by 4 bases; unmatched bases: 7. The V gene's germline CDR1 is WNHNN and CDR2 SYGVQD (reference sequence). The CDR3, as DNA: TGCGCCAGCAGTGAGAAACAGGGGGGGGAGAATCAGCCCCAGCATTTT. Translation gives CASSEKQGGENQPQHF.

The CDR3 sequence is CASSQSRGRYYEQYF. DNA for the CDR3: TGTGCCAGCAGCCAATCCAGGGGCCGATACTACGAGCAGTACTTC. This chain uses TRBV4-2 with TRBJ2-7, with TRBD1 as a possible D gene (6 bases). V was cut by 2 bases and J by 3 bases, with 14 bases left in between. CDR1 is LGHNA, CDR2 YNFKEQ, per germline. There are 15 residues in the CDR3.

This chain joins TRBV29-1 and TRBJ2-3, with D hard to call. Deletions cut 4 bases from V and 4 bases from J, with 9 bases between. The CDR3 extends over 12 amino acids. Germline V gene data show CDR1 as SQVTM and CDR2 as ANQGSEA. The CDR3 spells CSVGLAADTQYF. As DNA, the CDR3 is TGCAGCGTTGGACTCGCCGCAGATACGCAGTATTTT.

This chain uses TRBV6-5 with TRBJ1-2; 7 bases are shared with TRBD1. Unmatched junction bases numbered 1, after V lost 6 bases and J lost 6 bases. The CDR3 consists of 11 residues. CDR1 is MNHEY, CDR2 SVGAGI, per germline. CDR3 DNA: TGTGCCAGCAGCGGGACAGATGGCTACACCTTC. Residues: CASSGTDGYTF.

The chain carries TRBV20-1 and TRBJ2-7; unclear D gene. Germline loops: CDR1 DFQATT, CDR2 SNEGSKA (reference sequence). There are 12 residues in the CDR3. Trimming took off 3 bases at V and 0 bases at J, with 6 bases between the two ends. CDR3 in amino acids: CSASSGSYEQYF. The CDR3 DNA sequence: TGCAGTGCTAGTTCGGGCTCCTACGAGCAGTACTTC.

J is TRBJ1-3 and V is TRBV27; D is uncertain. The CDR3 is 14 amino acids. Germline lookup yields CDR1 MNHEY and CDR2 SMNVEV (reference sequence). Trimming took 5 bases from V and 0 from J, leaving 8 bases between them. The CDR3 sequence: CASSRGSSGNTIYF. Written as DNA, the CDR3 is TGTGCCAGCAGTAGAGGCAGCTCTGGAAACACCATATATTTT.

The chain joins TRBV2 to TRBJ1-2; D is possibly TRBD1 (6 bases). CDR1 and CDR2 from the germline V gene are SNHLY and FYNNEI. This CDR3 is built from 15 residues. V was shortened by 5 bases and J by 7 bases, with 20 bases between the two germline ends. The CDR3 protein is CASSFSGTNAGGYTF. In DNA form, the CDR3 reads TGTGCCAGCAGTTTCTCCGGGACAAACGCCGGTGGCTACACCTTC.

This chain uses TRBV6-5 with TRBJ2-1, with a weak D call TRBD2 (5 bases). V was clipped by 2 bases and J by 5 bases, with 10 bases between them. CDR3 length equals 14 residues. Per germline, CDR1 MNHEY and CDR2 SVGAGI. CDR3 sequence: CASSYLAENNEQFF. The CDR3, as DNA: TGTGCCAGCAGTTACCTAGCTGAAAACAATGAGCAGTTCTTC.

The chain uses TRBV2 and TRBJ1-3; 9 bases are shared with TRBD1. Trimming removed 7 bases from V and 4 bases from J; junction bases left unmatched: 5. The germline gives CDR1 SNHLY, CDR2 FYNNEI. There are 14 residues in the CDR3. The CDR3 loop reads CASKDRGSGNTIYF. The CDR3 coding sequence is TGTGCCAGCAAGGACAGGGGATCGGGAAACACCATATATTTT.

In nucleotides, the CDR3 is TGTGCCAGCAGTTATTTTGTCGCGAGCTCTGGGGCCAACGTCCTGACTTTC. Protein: CASSYFVASSGANVLTF. This chain connects TRBV28 to TRBJ2-6; D is unclear. This CDR3 contains 17 residues. The V gene's germline CDR1 is MDHEN and CDR2 SYDVKM. V lost 4 bases and J 0 bases, leaving 13 bases between the germline ends.